This is a list of T cell receptor beta chains from one sample in a study of cytomegalovirus exposure and HLA in healthy donors. Here immunoSEQ multiplex PCR was the method, and the copy in TCRdb shows in-frame clones only, minus some. The data contain 150,000 to 200,000 clones, 75% to 80% of them seen just once; the ten biggest clones take up 2.5% to 3.5%. The sample taken for sequencing was PBMCs. The receptors were gathered from a woman in her 40s in good health and CMV-seronegative. Each CDR3 is given without its conserved first and last residue. A D gene is named only where the DNA matches it firmly. Clone sizes are given selectively: once, few, many, or a class where the clone is expanded.

clone size	V gene	J gene	D gene	CDR3 protein
.	TRBV7-6	TRBJ2-3	.	ASSPYSNTDTQY
.	TRBV27	TRBJ2-5	TRBD1	ASSWTGYTETQY
.	TRBV14	TRBJ1-1	.	ASSQNVLSTEAF
.	TRBV5-1	TRBJ2-7	TRBD1	ASSLGGQGNEQY
.	TRBV9	TRBJ1-6	TRBD1	ASSVGDSTYNSPLH
.	TRBV5-5	TRBJ2-7	TRBD2	ASSPGTSFPYEQY
.	TRBV6-1	TRBJ1-1	.	ASSEAGLPNTEAF
.	TRBV9	TRBJ2-3	TRBD2	ASSGPLIAGGGDTQY
few	TRBV10-2	TRBJ1-2	.	TRTWGVGYGYT
.	TRBV14	TRBJ1-2	TRBD1	ASSRIRTGGSDGYT
.	TRBV15	TRBJ2-5	TRBD1	ATKERTGKETQY
.	TRBV12-5	TRBJ1-1	.	ASGPNREVNTEAF
.	TRBV7-6	TRBJ1-1	.	ASSLQGGTEAF
.	TRBV4-2	TRBJ2-3	TRBD2	ASSQVQGGGPAGGDTQY
.	TRBV4-1	TRBJ1-1	.	ASTVGHMNTEAF
.	TRBV6-6	TRBJ1-1	.	ASSYRGRGLGTEAF
.	TRBV2	TRBJ2-1	TRBD2	ASRGPGLAGGGEQF
.	TRBV2	TRBJ2-7	.	ARERLRDYEQY
.	TRBV7-9	TRBJ2-1	.	AQGGDFSYNEQF
.	TRBV5-4	TRBJ2-1	.	ASRGGQSSYNEQF
.	TRBV6-1	TRBJ2-2	TRBD2	ASSEYGGGASGELF
once	TRBV27	TRBJ2-1	TRBD2	ASMRLAGGPYNEQF
once	TRBV7-2	TRBJ1-2	.	ASSLGGTRGYT
.	TRBV7-9	TRBJ1-4	TRBD1	AGSGGEKLF
few	TRBV20-1	TRBJ1-1	TRBD1	SARQGASAF
.	TRBV5-4	TRBJ2-5	.	ASSLVSLETQY
.	TRBV5-1	TRBJ2-1	.	ASSLATGPREQF
.	TRBV28	TRBJ2-3	TRBD1	ASSTTGGGTDTQY
.	TRBV6-1	TRBJ1-5	.	ASTDITAGYQPQH
.	TRBV5-1	TRBJ2-2	.	ASSLVLGTGELF
.	TRBV27	TRBJ1-2	.	ASRDSLFYGYT
once	TRBV18	TRBJ2-3	TRBD2	ASSPTTGGAGTDTQY
.	TRBV2	TRBJ2-7	.	ASRRLVLAAYEQY
.	TRBV6-5	TRBJ2-7	TRBD1	ASRRQGEYEQY
.	TRBV5-6	TRBJ2-3	.	ASSLFRSGTDTQY
.	TRBV13	TRBJ2-5	.	ASSLVDYQETQY
.	TRBV18	TRBJ1-5	.	ASSEPGQHNQPQH
.	TRBV2	TRBJ1-1	.	ASTAGDGGTEAF
.	TRBV6-5	TRBJ2-1	.	ASRSVGGGHEQF
.	TRBV7-9	TRBJ1-6	TRBD1	ASSSWTGADGSYNSPLH
.	TRBV7-2	TRBJ2-7	.	ASSFAGGTYEQY
.	TRBV9	TRBJ1-6	TRBD1	ASSVGDRVYNSPLH
few	TRBV29-1	TRBJ1-1	.	SVMTGRWTEAF